This T cell receptor beta chain was recovered during a study of blood T cell repertoires in COVID-19. Study overall: Collection of acute and convalescent COVID-19 samples took place in the United States, Italy and Spain. Sources were T cells, B-cell-depleted T cells, or PBMCs; the material itself was cDNA or gDNA.

Ages ranged from about 18 to 89 years, with residence in about two dozen US areas. V dropped 3 bases and J dropped 4 bases, with 11 bases sitting between them. Germline assignment: CDR1 SGHNT and CDR2 YYREEE (reference sequence). This CDR3 has 13 amino acids. Method: immunoSEQ multiplex PCR; TCRdb's copy keeps in-frame clones and lacks some. The sample has over 110,000 clones, over 75% seen once. This chain links TRBV5-4 with TRBJ2-7; D remains ambiguous. This TCR was sampled from a middle-aged man in a cohort exposed to, infected with or recovered from COVID-19 (not recorded which). The source material was PBMCs or T cells enriched from blood (not recorded which). CDR3 in DNA: TGTGCCAGCAGCTCTCCCGTGACTTACGAGCAGTACTTC. It codes for CASSSPVTYEQYF.